The entry that follows covers one T cell receptor beta chain sequence. It lacks a known antigen. No much larger clonotype is one base removed from it; base qualities were not supplied. At diagnosis, peripheral blood, uninvolved tumor-adjacent lung and tumor were collected and were preserved as a mix of fresh-frozen and FFPE material. For TCR repertoire profiling, blood samples were analyzed as peripheral blood mononuclear cells. The data stem from a study of T cells in localized non-small cell lung cancer (dated by TCRdb to 2020 to 2022). About the full investigation: Comparing tumors with uninvolved tumor-adjacent lungs, the study looked at the T cell repertoires of hundreds of patients with early-stage NSCLC. The mean age of the NSCLC patients was less than 70 years, with 130 or so men and 85 to 110 women. The cohort consisted of approximately 240 treatment-naive NSCLC patients whose localized lung tumors had been resected. The full study reports these points: Because multi-region tumor sequencing was not performed, intratumor heterogeneity could not be ruled out. Uninvolved tumor-adjacent lung showed the highest T cell clonality, higher than tumor, which suggests more focused antigenic responses in the adjacent lung. A median of around 62 of the top 100 tumor clones turned up in the paired uninvolved adjacent lung, and approximately 30 of those clones also ranked among the top 100 of that same adjacent lung. Because of the exploratory design, TCR variables were selected using unadjusted p-values without false-discovery rate correction. Longer overall survival was associated with higher blood T cell density, whereas shorter survival was associated with higher adjacent-lung clonality.

TCR beta CDR3 regions were sequenced from DNA using the immunoSEQ Assay. The study's processing was this. To compute T cell density, TCR beta template counts were normalized to usable DNA, which was estimated by amplifying housekeeping genes. Using the preseqR package, richness was estimated by extrapolating to 120,000 templates for tissue samples and 400,000 templates for PBMC samples. Clonality was taken to be one minus Pielou's evenness. Tissue-enriched TCRs were identified through differential abundance testing performed on productive amino-acid clonotypes, with a minimum total count of 5 and an alpha of 0.1. The Jaccard Index and the Morisita Overlap Index were used to measure how much the repertoires overlapped between compartments. TCR beta CDR3s were clustered by GLIPH together with public tetramer-defined viral CDR3s, and at least three viral sequences plus V-gene enrichment were required for viral motifs. In TCRdb, the immuneACCESS table is reduced to in-frame sequences with V and J assigned. These tables do not hold every clone; where another copy was compared, an unresolved V gene accounts for under half, and the others remain unexplained. Clone size and V and J calls were adopted from that table, with D and trimming inferred from the DNA. The sample table contains about 62,000 clones; only one count was recorded for 81% of them. About 4.5% of the sample comes from the top ten.

Trimming takes 0 bases from V and 7 bases from J, and the germline ends sit 14 bases apart. The CDR3 has 15 amino acids, counting the end cysteine and phenylalanine. Just the 45-base CDR3 DNA is kept, in frame starting at base 1. CDR1 and CDR2 are read off the germline V gene as SGDLS and YYNGEE. The sequence was obtained from a man aged 40 to 75 with stage II lung adenocarcinoma. The specimen comprised PBMCs, sampled before any cancer treatment. The chain is made from TRBV9 and TRBJ1-5, with no confident D gene call. The sequenced DNA: TGTGCCAGCAGCGTAGGCTGGGTCCAAGGGCAGCCCCAGCATTTT. This gives the protein CASSVGWVQGQPQHF.